Listed here are 17 T cell receptor beta chains from one sample, sequenced in a study of CD4 T cells in relation to SARS-CoV-2 and coronaviruses. The assay was immunoSEQ multiplex PCR, and TCRdb's table has in-frame clones only and misses some. The sample records 35,000 to 40,000 clones, roughly 85% being singletons. Input material: memory CD4+ T cells from PBMCs. The receptors come from an adult with COVID-19.

The chain joins TRBV6-6 to TRBJ1-3; TRBD1 might be the D (5 bases). The ends were cut back, 3 bases at V and 0 bases at J, with 9 bases in the middle. The CDR3 runs 15 residues. Germline V gene lookup returns CDR1 MNHNY and CDR2 SVGAGI (reference sequence). CDR3 region: CASSYAGSSGNTIYF. As DNA, the CDR3 is TGTGCCAGCAGTTATGCAGGGAGCTCTGGAAACACCATATATTTT.

This chain uses TRBV6-2 or TRBV6-3 with TRBJ2-1; D possibly corresponds to TRBD2 (6 bases). Trimming took 6 bases from V and 6 from J, leaving 30 bases between them. CDR1 is MNHEY and CDR2 is SVGEGT in the germline V gene. The CDR3 totals 19 residues. The CDR3 sequence is CASSYNLGTGRRSPNEQFF. The DNA for the CDR3 is TGTGCCAGCAGCTATAACCTTGGGACTGGCCGACGATCCCCCAATGAGCAGTTCTTC.

The CDR3 is CASSGGRTVLSGANVLTF. As DNA, the CDR3 is TGTGCCAGCAGTGGGGGTCGGACAGTACTCTCTGGGGCCAACGTCCTGACTTTC. V usage is TRBV25-1 and J usage is TRBJ2-6, with D possibly TRBD1 on 6 matching bases. With 4 bases removed from V and 0 bases from J, the gap between germline ends came to 16 bases. This CDR3 is 18 amino acids long. CDR1 and CDR2 from the germline V gene are MGHDK and SYGVNS.

The V call is TRBV10-1, the J call TRBJ2-2; no firm D call. Germline CDR1 WNHNN, CDR2 SYGVQD (reference sequence). There are 13 residues in the CDR3. The germline V and J ends were trimmed by 0 bases and 5 bases, with 4 bases remaining between them. This CDR3 is CASSESRTGELFF. CDR3 nucleotide sequence: TGCGCCAGCAGTGAGTCCAGGACCGGGGAGCTGTTTTTT.

V and J are TRBV28 and TRBJ2-1, with 8 bases matching TRBD2. V lost 4 bases to trimming and J lost 8 bases; unmatched junction nucleotides: 13. Germline V gives CDR1 MDHEN, CDR2 SYDVKM. The CDR3 has 16 residues. This CDR3 reads CASSSASGSLFDEQFF. In nucleotides, the CDR3 is TGTGCCAGCAGTTCCGCGAGCGGGAGTTTGTTCGATGAGCAGTTCTTC.

The V and J genes are TRBV6-1 and TRBJ2-6, with 7 positions matching TRBD1. CDR1 MNHNS and CDR2 SASEGT come from the germline V gene. After removal of 4 bases from V and 4 bases from J, the junction contained 13 bases not matched to a gene. CDR3 length: 18 amino acids. CDR3 in amino acids: CASSGTGTVFSGANVLTF. The CDR3 DNA follows: TGTGCCAGCAGTGGGACCGGGACAGTCTTTTCAGGGGCCAACGTCCTGACTTTC.

CDR3 in DNA: TGTGCCAGCAGCTTTTCGCGACTAGCGGCCTACAATGAGCAGTTCTTC. It specifies CASSFSRLAAYNEQFF. This rearrangement joins TRBV7-3 to TRBJ2-1, with 9 bases that match TRBD2. J gave up 2 bases and V 3 bases, and 5 bases lay outside the gene matches. The CDR3 has 16 residues. Germline V lookup: CDR1 SGHTA, CDR2 FQGTGA.

The CDR3 sequence: CASSPHPSGANVLTF. The CDR3 DNA reads as TGTGCCAGCAGTCCCCACCCTTCTGGGGCCAACGTCCTGACTTTC. The J gene is TRBJ2-6, the V gene TRBV27; D gene ambiguous. The CDR3 covers 15 residues. Trimming cost V 5 bases and J 1 base, with 9 bases left between them. Germline CDR1 is MNHEY and CDR2 is SMNVEV (reference sequence).

The genes are TRBV27 and TRBJ2-1; 7 bases agree with TRBD1. Trimming removed 7 bases from V and 5 bases from J; junction bases left unmatched: 11. CDR1 MNHEY and CDR2 SMNVEV come from the germline V gene (reference sequence). This CDR3 has 15 residues. The CDR3 DNA reads TGTGCCAGCACCAAATTACGGGACAGAAACAATGAGCAGTTCTTC. It translates to CASTKLRDRNNEQFF.

The chain carries TRBV20-1 and TRBJ2-1; TRBD2 aligns across 9 bases. J was trimmed by 5 bases and V by 3 bases; bases with no gene match: 5. Per the germline V gene, CDR1 is DFQATT and CDR2 is SNEGSKA (reference sequence). The CDR3 is made up of 14 amino acids. CDR3 sequence: CSASASGNNNEQFF. CDR3 sequence (DNA): TGCAGTGCTAGTGCTAGCGGGAATAACAATGAGCAGTTCTTC.

The chain carries TRBV29-1 and TRBJ2-1, with 11 bases identical to TRBD2. The CDR3 runs to 15 residues. The V gene's germline CDR1 is SQVTM and CDR2 ANQGSEA. Trimming took 3 bases from V and 9 from J; bases not matched to a gene: 10. CDR3 residues: CSVDSSASGRLEQFF. In nucleotides, the CDR3 is TGCAGCGTTGATAGTTCGGCTAGCGGGAGGCTTGAGCAGTTCTTC.

The chain uses TRBV7-6 and TRBJ2-2; D call uncertain. This CDR3 is 15 amino acids long. CDR1 is SGHVS, CDR2 FNYEAQ, per germline. Trimming removed 4 bases from V and 4 bases from J, with 13 bases in between. CDR3 in DNA: TGTGCCAGCAGCTCCCGTTCCATAGGCACCGGGGAGCTGTTTTTT. It translates to CASSSRSIGTGELFF. The variable domain in full, with the rest retrieved from reference TRBV7-6 and TRBJ2-2, is GAGVSQSPRYKVTKRGQDVALRCDPISGHVSLYWYRQALGQGPEFLTYFNYEAQQDKSGLPNDRFSAERPEGSISTLTIQRTEQRDSAMYRCASSSRSIGTGELFFGEGSRLTVL.

The chain carries TRBV7-6 and TRBJ2-6; D may be TRBD1 or TRBD2 (5 bases each). From germline, CDR1 is SGHVS and CDR2 FNYEAQ. Trimming took off 5 bases at V and 1 base at J, with 15 bases between the two ends. The CDR3 extends over 17 amino acids. CDR3 loop: CASSGYRDRSGANVLTF. CDR3 DNA sequence: TGTGCCAGCAGCGGATACCGGGACCGGTCTGGGGCCAACGTCCTGACTTTC.

This chain joins TRBV4-1 and TRBJ2-1, with D possibly TRBD1 on 5 matching bases. Germline V gene data show CDR1 as MGHRA and CDR2 as YSYEKL. Trimming pared 5 bases from V and 2 bases from J, leaving 19 bases between. The CDR3 contains 17 residues. CDR3 nucleotide sequence: TGCGCCAGCAGCACAAACCCACAGGTAACTACCTACAATGAGCAGTTCTTC. The encoded protein is CASSTNPQVTTYNEQFF.

The chain joins TRBV13 to TRBJ2-1, with 7 nucleotides matching TRBD2. The CDR3 has 18 residues. Per germline, CDR1 PRHDT and CDR2 FYEKMQ (reference sequence). The junction had 18 bases not matched to a gene; V was cut back by 2 bases and J by 8 bases. The CDR3 nucleotides are TGTGCCAGCAGCTTATGGGTCGGGCGGTCCGCCCGGGGGGATGAGCAGTTCTTC. Its protein is CASSLWVGRSARGDEQFF.

In nucleotides, the CDR3 is TGTGCCAGCAGCTTCCTAGCTACAGATACGCAGTATTTT. Amino acid sequence: CASSFLATDTQYF. The chain employs TRBV7-2 and TRBJ2-3, with D possibly TRBD2 on 5 matching bases. The germline V and J ends were trimmed by 3 bases and 3 bases, with 7 bases remaining between them. Germline lookup yields CDR1 SGHTA and CDR2 FQGNSA. The CDR3 is 13 residues long.

The chain's CDR3 is CASSQDSGGGRTYEQYF. CDR3 bases: TGTGCCAGCAGCCAAGATTCCGGAGGCGGGAGAACCTACGAGCAGTACTTC. This chain joins TRBV4-2 and TRBJ2-7; 7 bases line up with TRBD2. V lost 0 bases, J lost 2 bases, and 10 bases stayed unmatched. This CDR3 has 17 residues. Germline CDR1 and CDR2: LGHNA and YNFKEQ.